The rows below give T cell receptor beta chains drawn from one sample of a study of blood T cell repertoires in COVID-19. The method was immunoSEQ multiplex PCR; TCRdb's version includes in-frame clones alone and lacks a portion of them. The repertoire holds 150,000 to 200,000 clones, with roughly 86% as singletons. The source material was peripheral blood. All receptors come from a woman of 80 years or more with COVID-19, enrolled during active disease. Each CDR3 is given with its conserved first and last residue. Clone size is not always given. Where it is, it says once, few, many or a class for expanded clones.

J gene: TRBJ2-5; clone size: once; V gene: TRBV5-1; CDR3 protein: CASSTRSTSQETQYF
J gene: TRBJ2-1; clone size: -; V gene: TRBV11-2; CDR3 protein: CASSLIGTSGRNEQFF
J gene: TRBJ2-7; clone size: few; V gene: TRBV11-2; CDR3 protein: CASSFLAGPHLGSYEQYF
J gene: TRBJ1-5; clone size: -; V gene: TRBV18; CDR3 protein: CASSGQGDQPQHF
J gene: TRBJ2-2; clone size: -; V gene: TRBV5-1; CDR3 protein: CASSLDWRGGFEAGELFF
J gene: TRBJ2-4; clone size: -; V gene: TRBV27; CDR3 protein: CASSFSGLAKNIQYF
J gene: TRBJ2-2; clone size: -; V gene: TRBV4-2; CDR3 protein: CASSQDVSDSTGELFF
J gene: TRBJ2-2; clone size: -; V gene: TRBV11-1; CDR3 protein: CASSLQTNTGELFF
J gene: TRBJ1-1; clone size: -; V gene: TRBV3-1/TRBV3-2; CDR3 protein: CASSQRNMNTEAFF
J gene: TRBJ1-2; clone size: -; V gene: TRBV24-1; CDR3 protein: CATSDRGTGNYGYTF
J gene: TRBJ1-4; clone size: -; V gene: TRBV7-9; CDR3 protein: CASSLGGGQQGGGEKLFF
J gene: TRBJ2-1; clone size: -; V gene: TRBV9; CDR3 protein: CASSVVAGGPGNEQFF
J gene: TRBJ2-1; clone size: -; V gene: TRBV6-1; CDR3 protein: CASSASIALPYNEQFF
J gene: TRBJ1-4; clone size: -; V gene: TRBV19; CDR3 protein: CASSPGQGFEKLFF
J gene: TRBJ2-1; clone size: once; V gene: TRBV6-5; CDR3 protein: CASTEVRSYNEQFF
J gene: TRBJ1-2; clone size: -; V gene: TRBV19; CDR3 protein: CASSIESNYGYTF
J gene: TRBJ2-3; clone size: -; V gene: TRBV2; CDR3 protein: CASSEAVGRRTDTQYF
J gene: TRBJ1-2; clone size: -; V gene: TRBV6-6; CDR3 protein: CASSYTGDRTYGYTF
J gene: TRBJ1-4; clone size: -; V gene: TRBV5-6; CDR3 protein: CASSLVGSTNEKLFF
J gene: TRBJ1-6; clone size: -; V gene: TRBV6-1; CDR3 protein: CASSDGSYNSPLHF
J gene: TRBJ1-4; clone size: -; V gene: TRBV4-3; CDR3 protein: CASSQDRGSNEKLFF
J gene: TRBJ2-2; clone size: -; V gene: TRBV5-4; CDR3 protein: CASSLDPVGELFF
J gene: TRBJ2-7; clone size: once; V gene: TRBV19; CDR3 protein: CASSIGGQDLYEQYF
J gene: TRBJ1-3; clone size: once; V gene: TRBV28; CDR3 protein: CASRGTGGFGNTIYF
J gene: TRBJ2-7; clone size: once; V gene: TRBV5-1; CDR3 protein: CASSLGTSGYEQYF
J gene: TRBJ2-7; clone size: -; V gene: TRBV10-3; CDR3 protein: CATYAGQGLEQYF
J gene: TRBJ2-3; clone size: -; V gene: TRBV29-1; CDR3 protein: CSVGTSKDTQYF
J gene: TRBJ1-6; clone size: -; V gene: TRBV10-3; CDR3 protein: CAISIGGDVSPLHF
J gene: TRBJ2-5; clone size: -; V gene: TRBV5-4; CDR3 protein: CASSLTGVAETQYF
J gene: TRBJ1-6; clone size: -; V gene: TRBV4-2; CDR3 protein: CASSQDQGGDSPLHF
J gene: TRBJ1-6; clone size: -; V gene: TRBV28; CDR3 protein: CASSSGNSPLHF
J gene: TRBJ1-1; clone size: -; V gene: TRBV24-1; CDR3 protein: CATSASSGLRTEAFF
J gene: TRBJ1-2; clone size: -; V gene: TRBV19; CDR3 protein: CASSLQGEGYGYTF
J gene: TRBJ1-1; clone size: once; V gene: TRBV3-1/TRBV3-2; CDR3 protein: CASNVGGRDTEAFF
J gene: TRBJ1-1; clone size: -; V gene: TRBV20-1; CDR3 protein: CSASRAEGANTEAFF
J gene: TRBJ1-1; clone size: -; V gene: TRBV11-2; CDR3 protein: CASSSWTGGNTEAFF
J gene: TRBJ1-2; clone size: -; V gene: TRBV14; CDR3 protein: CASSLRIQGGGYTF
J gene: TRBJ1-6; clone size: -; V gene: TRBV7-9; CDR3 protein: CASSLVQGAFVYNSPLHF
J gene: TRBJ1-3; clone size: -; V gene: TRBV6-6; CDR3 protein: CATNEAGSGGNTIYF
J gene: TRBJ2-5; clone size: few; V gene: TRBV6-6; CDR3 protein: CASFTSGTYQETQYF
J gene: TRBJ2-5; clone size: -; V gene: TRBV3-1/TRBV3-2; CDR3 protein: CASSQDPQGAMGLETQYF
J gene: TRBJ2-5; clone size: -; V gene: TRBV10-2; CDR3 protein: CASSAQGETQYF